This is a list of T cell receptor beta chains from one sample in a study of cytomegalovirus exposure and HLA in healthy donors. Profiling relied on immunoSEQ multiplex PCR, and the TCRdb table lists in-frame clones only, not all of them. The sample lists about 140,000 clones, around nine tenths occurring once. The sequenced sample was PBMCs. The receptors derive from a woman in her twenties or thirties in good health and CMV-seronegative. Both conserved end residues are part of each CDR3. D genes are given only for firm matches. Expanded clones get a size class; other rows say once, few or many, or leave the size out.

d_call,clone_size,j_call,v_call,cdr3_aa
TRBD2,once,TRBJ2-3,TRBV28,CASSLGLAGISTDTQYF
NA,NA,TRBJ2-7,TRBV6-1,CASSVPTGRAGEQYF
TRBD2,NA,TRBJ2-5,TRBV4-1,CASSRGASGGIQTQYF
NA,NA,TRBJ1-1,TRBV7-9,CASASQGNTEAFF
NA,NA,TRBJ1-1,TRBV5-4,CASTPRGGVTEAFF
NA,NA,TRBJ1-6,TRBV5-1,CASSEYYNSPLHF
TRBD1,NA,TRBJ1-5,TRBV5-8,CASSWLQGPGNQPQHF
NA,NA,TRBJ1-1,TRBV15,CATSKRLSEAFF
TRBD2,NA,TRBJ2-2,TRBV19,CASSRLAGGLNTGELFF
TRBD1,NA,TRBJ1-2,TRBV28,CASSTGGFIRGYTF
NA,NA,TRBJ1-4,TRBV7-3,CASSSTGGGSGEKLFF
NA,NA,TRBJ1-4,TRBV6-5,CASSYRRTNEKLFF
TRBD2,NA,TRBJ2-5,TRBV6-1,CASIRPSGQETQYF
TRBD2,NA,TRBJ2-1,TRBV29-1,CSVDPPGLVGYDEQFF
TRBD2,NA,TRBJ2-7,TRBV19,CASSPGGGVYEQYF
TRBD1,NA,TRBJ2-7,TRBV5-1,CASSLVPGQVSYEQYF
NA,once,TRBJ2-1,TRBV19,CASSMGQGCNEQFF
NA,NA,TRBJ1-4,TRBV27,CASSLNRPLSTNEKLFF
NA,few,TRBJ1-1,TRBV5-1,CASSLGEGHFNTEAFF
NA,NA,TRBJ1-5,TRBV30,CAWSLAGDQPQHF
TRBD1,NA,TRBJ1-4,TRBV7-8,CASSPTQGGTNEKLFF
TRBD2,NA,TRBJ2-1,TRBV7-2,CASSLMSGRDEQFF
TRBD2,once,TRBJ2-1,TRBV28,CASSPSGSGGLDEQFF
NA,NA,TRBJ2-7,TRBV7-9,CASSLGGTLVYEQYF
NA,NA,TRBJ2-3,TRBV28,CASSSRVTDTQYF
TRBD1,NA,TRBJ1-1,TRBV7-8,CASSSTGRNTEAFF
TRBD2,NA,TRBJ2-3,TRBV7-2,CASSLMLVAGTSTDTQYF
NA,NA,TRBJ1-2,TRBV5-1,CASSLGGVTTSDGYTF
TRBD1,NA,TRBJ2-3,TRBV2,CASSVLDRGRDTQYF
NA,NA,TRBJ1-2,TRBV10-3,CAISVHAGTPIYGYTF
NA,NA,TRBJ1-1,TRBV4-1,CASSQSPGMNTEAFF
TRBD1,NA,TRBJ2-1,TRBV19,CASTPGTGVFYEQFF
NA,NA,TRBJ1-1,TRBV7-9,CASSRQVNTEAFF
TRBD1,NA,TRBJ2-2,TRBV6-5,CASSTQGGPGELFF
TRBD2,NA,TRBJ2-1,TRBV19,CASSTTSGGYNEQFF
TRBD1,NA,TRBJ1-5,TRBV15,CATSNIPGGRQPQHF
TRBD1,few,TRBJ1-2,TRBV7-9,CASSSTRTGENYGYPF
NA,once,TRBJ2-3,TRBV9,CASSVVGGSDTQYF
NA,NA,TRBJ2-1,TRBV11-2,CASSPDYNEQFF
NA,NA,TRBJ1-1,TRBV7-8,CASSLGWPRMTPPEAFF